The 9 T cell receptor beta chains reported below all come from one sample, sequenced in a study of cytotoxic CD8 clonotypes in ibrutinib-treated CLL (dated by TCRdb to the early 2020s). Sample time point, as interpreted from the label and publication: 24 months on ibrutinib. Library preparation employed the immunoSEQ multiplex PCR assay. This is the immuneACCESS table as TCRdb keeps it, with only in-frame sequences that have V and J called. A part of the clones is gone; compared with another copy, unresolved V genes explain less than half, and the rest is unexplained. The sample has around 130,000 clones on record, 80% to 90% of them singletons. 3.3% of the sample belongs to the ten largest clones. This specimen was PBMCs, taken after 24 months of ibrutinib treatment. Every receptor here comes from a human donor with chronic lymphocytic leukemia.

V usage is TRBV28 and J usage is TRBJ2-4; 7 bases agree with TRBD1. Germline-derived CDR1 and CDR2 are MDHEN and SYDVKM. CDR3 length: 12 residues. Unmatched junction bases numbered 1, after V lost 8 bases and J lost 3 bases. DNA for the CDR3: TGTGCCAGCCGGGACAGCAAAAACATTCAGTACTTC. Its protein is CASRDSKNIQYF.

The chain combines TRBV5-1 with TRBJ2-3, with D maybe TRBD2 (5 bases). CDR3 length: 16 residues. Germline CDR1 and CDR2: SGHRS and YFSETQ. The ends were cut back, 0 bases at V and 0 bases at J, with 11 bases in the middle. CDR3: CASSLARGTSTDTQYF. Here the CDR3 DNA reads TGCGCCAGCAGCTTGGCTCGGGGAACTAGCACAGATACGCAGTATTTT.

This rearrangement joins TRBV11-2 to TRBJ1-3, with D possibly being TRBD1 (5 bases). CDR3 length: 15 amino acids. CDR1 and CDR2 (germline): SGHAT, FQNNGV. V was pared by 6 bases and J by 4 bases, with 16 bases between. The CDR3: CASRGIPGLGNTIYF. The CDR3 bases are TGTGCCAGCAGGGGAATACCGGGACTAGGAAACACCATATATTTT. The full variable domain, its missing parts supplied by reference TRBV11-2 and TRBJ1-3, is EAGVAQSPRYKIIEKRQSVAFWCNPISGHATLYWYQQILGQGPKLLIQFQNNGVVDDSQLPKDRFSAERLKGVDSTLKIQPAKLEDSAVYLCASRGIPGLGNTIYFGEGSWLTVV.

The chain combines TRBV9 with TRBJ1-1; D uncertain. There are 14 residues in the CDR3. With 0 bases removed from V and 5 bases from J, the gap between germline ends came to 11 bases. Germline CDR1 is SGDLS and CDR2 is YYNGEE. Here the CDR3 reads CASSVDSRGTEAFF. The CDR3 DNA reads TGTGCCAGCAGCGTAGACAGCCGAGGGACTGAAGCTTTCTTT.

V is TRBV6-5 and J is TRBJ2-7; tentatively, D is TRBD1 (5 bases). V was clipped by 5 bases and J by 0 bases, with 14 bases between them. Looked up from germline, CDR1 is MNHEY and CDR2 is SVGAGI. The CDR3 is made up of 15 amino acids. The CDR3 DNA reads as TGTGCCAGCAGTCGGACAACCGAAAGCTCCTACGAGCAGTACTTC. As protein: CASSRTTESSYEQYF.

The J gene is TRBJ1-4, the V gene TRBV7-2; perhaps TRBD1 as D (6 bases). This CDR3 is built from 15 residues. V lost 1 base to trimming and J lost 4 bases, with 10 bases between them. Germline V gene sequence: CDR1 SGHTA, CDR2 FQGNSA. CDR3 sequence: CASSLGSGHNEKLFF. The DNA of the CDR3 is TGTGCCAGCAGCTTAGGCTCGGGACATAATGAAAAACTGTTTTTT. Looking up the rest from reference TRBV7-2 and TRBJ1-4 gives the full variable domain: GAGVSQSPSNKVTEKGKDVELRCDPISGHTALYWYRQSLGQGLEFLIYFQGNSAPDKSGLPSDRFSAERTGGSVSTLTIQRTQQEDSAVYLCASSLGSGHNEKLFFGSGTQLSVL.

This clone has just a few counts. The genes are TRBV19 and TRBJ1-1, with D hard to call. V dropped 7 bases and J dropped 1 base, with 13 bases sitting between them. CDR3 length: 14 residues. CDR1 LNHDA and CDR2 SQIVND come from the germline V gene (reference sequence). The CDR3 DNA reads TGTGCCAGTAAATTTGGTTTTGAGAACACTGAAGCTTTCTTT. Translating it yields CASKFGFENTEAFF.

V and J are TRBV9 and TRBJ2-2, with D tentatively TRBD2 (5 bases). Trimming stripped 1 base from V and 1 base from J, with 8 bases between. This CDR3 has 15 residues. Germline assignment: CDR1 SGDLS and CDR2 YYNGEE. This chain's CDR3 is CASSVTGKNTGELFF. As DNA, the CDR3 is TGTGCCAGCAGCGTAACGGGAAAGAACACCGGGGAGCTGTTTTTT.

The chain joins TRBV28 to TRBJ1-4; D is uncertain. CDR3 length equals 14 residues. Looked up from germline, CDR1 is MDHEN and CDR2 is SYDVKM. V shed 3 bases and J shed 7 bases, with 12 bases lying between them. CDR3 coding DNA: TGTGCCAGCAGTTTGGGTCATACATCTGAAAAACTGTTTTTT. Its translation is CASSLGHTSEKLFF.